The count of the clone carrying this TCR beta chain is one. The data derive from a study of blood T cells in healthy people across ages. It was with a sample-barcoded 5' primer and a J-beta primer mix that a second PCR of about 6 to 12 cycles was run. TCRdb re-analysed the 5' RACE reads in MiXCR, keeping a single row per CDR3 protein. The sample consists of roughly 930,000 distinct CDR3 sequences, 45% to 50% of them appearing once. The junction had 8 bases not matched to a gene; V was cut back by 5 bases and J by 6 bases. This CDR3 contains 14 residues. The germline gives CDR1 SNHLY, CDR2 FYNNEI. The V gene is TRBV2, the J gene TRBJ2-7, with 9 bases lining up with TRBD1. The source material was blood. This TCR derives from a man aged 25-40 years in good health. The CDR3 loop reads CASSPNRQGGEQYF. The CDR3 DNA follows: TGTGCCAGCAGTCCTAACCGACAGGGGGGCGAGCAGTACTTC.